This TCR beta chain was recovered during a study of blood T cell repertoires in COVID-19. Study information: In each case, the material was cDNA or gDNA derived from T cells, B-cell-depleted T cells, or PBMCs.

V was trimmed by 4 bases and J by 0 bases, leaving 12 bases between them. Germline CDR1 SGHKS, CDR2 YYEKEE (reference sequence). The CDR3 extends over 15 amino acids. The assay was immunoSEQ multiplex PCR, and TCRdb's table has in-frame clones only and misses some. The sample has about 88,000 clones; around nine tenths are singletons. The source is a woman older than 75 with acute or convalescent COVID-19. The source material was peripheral blood. V and J are TRBV5-5 and TRBJ2-3, with no clear D. The CDR3 sequence: CASSLELLSTDTQYF. The CDR3 region has the DNA TGTGCCAGCAGCCTGGAGCTCCTTAGCACAGATACGCAGTATTTT.